This passage covers 8 T cell receptor beta chains from one sample sequenced in a study of T cells in Graves' hyperthyroidism and ophthalmopathy. TCR beta CDR3 regions were amplified from RNA. Carried out on the TCR CDR3, a first-round RT-PCR used the HTBI primer set. From the multiplex PCR reads, TCRdb called clonotypes with MiXCR, one entry per CDR3 protein. The table lists 450,000 to 600,000 distinct CDR3 sequences, just under 20% of them singletons, with over 45% in the top ten. The sample was blood. Receptor source: a man aged 40-55 years with Graves' ophthalmopathy.

This clonotype was found a few times. The V call is TRBV7-9, the J call TRBJ1-2, with 10 bases identical to TRBD1. The CDR3 runs 14 residues. The V gene end was trimmed by 2 bases and the J gene end by 5 bases; junction bases not matched to a gene: 2. The germline V gene has CDR1 SEHNR and CDR2 FQNEAQ (reference sequence). CDR3: CASSLRQGAYGYTF. DNA for the CDR3: TGTGCCAGCAGCTTACGACAGGGGGCTTATGGCTACACCTTC.

Only a few counts were recorded for this clonotype. The chain recombines TRBV7-9 with TRBJ2-3; a weak D match, TRBD1 (6 bases). Trimming pared 4 bases from V and 5 bases from J, leaving 19 bases between. The CDR3 runs to 16 residues. Germline CDR1 and CDR2: SEHNR and FQNEAQ (reference sequence). The CDR3 nucleotides are TGTGCCAGCAGCTGGGGCAGGGGCCCCGACTTAGATACGCAGTATTTT. Its translation: CASSWGRGPDLDTQYF.

This clonotype has a count of ten or more. V and J are TRBV11-2 and TRBJ2-1; 11 bases match TRBD2. Germline loops: CDR1 SGHAT, CDR2 FQNNGV. This CDR3 contains 20 residues. With 8 bases clipped from V and 4 bases from J, the junction kept 22 bases outside the gene matches. CDR3 bases: TGTGCCAGCGGATACCCCCCTACCGGGACTAGCGGTTCCGGTTACAATGAGCAGTTCTTC. This gives the protein CASGYPPTGTSGSGYNEQFF.

This clonotype has more than one count but fewer than ten. This chain uses TRBV5-1 with TRBJ1-6; D not certain. The CDR3 runs to 15 residues. The germline V and J ends were trimmed by 2 bases and 6 bases, with 12 bases remaining between them. Germline V lookup: CDR1 SGHRS, CDR2 YFSETQ. The CDR3: CASSLFEAPNSPLHF. DNA for the CDR3: TGCGCCAGCAGCTTATTTGAGGCGCCTAATTCACCCCTCCACTTT.

This clonotype was detected ten times or more. The chain employs TRBV28 and TRBJ2-1, with 10 bases that match TRBD2. The CDR3 runs 15 residues. J gave up 3 bases and V 6 bases, and 5 bases lay outside the gene matches. CDR1 is MDHEN, CDR2 SYDVKM, per germline. The CDR3 here is CASRDSGGYYNEQFF. DNA for the CDR3: TGTGCCAGCAGGGATAGCGGGGGGTACTACAATGAGCAGTTCTTC.

This clonotype appeared many times. The V and J genes are TRBV28 and TRBJ2-3; tentative D call: TRBD2 (7 bases). This CDR3 region has 14 residues. The germline V and J ends were trimmed by 7 bases and 1 base, with 12 bases remaining between them. Looked up from germline, CDR1 is MDHEN and CDR2 is SYDVKM. Here the CDR3 DNA reads TGTGCCAGCAACGGGGGGCGCGGCACAGATACGCAGTATTTT. This sequence encodes CASNGGRGTDTQYF.

With respect to this clonotype: It may be a read error: a sequence one base away is much more abundant. The V and J genes are TRBV9 and TRBJ2-1, with a weak D call TRBD2 (6 bases). Germline CDR1 is SGDLS and CDR2 is YYNGEE. The CDR3 consists of 16 residues. CDR3 residues: CVSSARDSGSYNEQFF. The CDR3, as DNA: TGTGTCAGCAGCGCCCGGGACTCCGGCTCCTACAATGAGCAGTTCTTC.

The chain employs TRBV9 and TRBJ2-5; D is unclear. V lost 0 bases to trimming and J lost 2 bases, with 14 bases between them. CDR1 SGDLS and CDR2 YYNGEE come from the germline V gene. The CDR3 sequence is 16 residues long. CDR3 loop: CASSVDGVAFQETQYF. CDR3 nucleotide sequence: TGTGCCAGCAGCGTAGATGGGGTGGCCTTTCAAGAGACCCAGTACTTC.